The rows below give T cell receptor beta chains drawn from one sample of a study of T-cell memory formation after mild COVID-19. TCRdb reprocessed the 5' RACE reads via MiXCR and lists one record per CDR3 protein. Here the sample spans approximately 400,000 distinct CDR3 sequences, 18% being singletons. The sequencing input was PBMCs or a T cell subset sorted from them (not recorded which). The receptors here all came from a man younger than 35 who had mild COVID-19 (a few samples of this study predate the infection). Cell type and time point are not known. Each CDR3 is given with its conserved first and last residue. Fields, in order: D gene, clone size, J gene, V gene, CDR3 protein, CDR3 DNA. D genes are given only for firm matches. Size is omitted from some rows. Given values are once, few, many or a class for expanded clones.

>NA|NA|TRBJ2-5|TRBV3-1
CASSHRGTQETQYF
TGTGCCAGCAGCCATCGGGGTACCCAAGAGACCCAGTACTTC
>NA|few|TRBJ2-5|TRBV7-9
CASSPKGDATQYF
TGTGCCAGCAGCCCAAAAGGGGACGCGACCCAGTACTTC
>NA|many|TRBJ2-5|TRBV29-1
CSVVPGEETQYF
TGCAGCGTTGTCCCGGGGGAAGAGACCCAGTACTTC
>NA|few|TRBJ1-1|TRBV6-6
CASSYLDRRGFF
TGTGCCAGCAGTTACCTGGACAGAAGAGGTTTCTTT
>TRBD1|NA|TRBJ2-3|TRBV28
CASIPHNTGTGKDTQYF
TGTGCCAGCATCCCCCACAATACCGGGACAGGGAAAGATACGCAGTATTTT
>NA|NA|TRBJ1-5|TRBV4-1
CASSHLASNQPQHF
TGCGCCAGCAGCCACCTTGCTAGCAATCAGCCCCAGCATTTT
>NA|NA|TRBJ2-5|TRBV7-9
CASSLGTAEEETQYF
TGTGCCAGCAGCTTAGGAACAGCTGAGGAAGAGACCCAGTACTTC
>NA|few|TRBJ1-2|TRBV10-3
CAIREDGNYGYTF
TGTGCCATCAGAGAGGACGGGAACTATGGCTACACCTTC
>NA|few|TRBJ1-1|TRBV7-9
CASGYAGNSEAFF
TGTGCCAGCGGGTATGCGGGAAATTCTGAAGCTTTCTTT
>NA|few|TRBJ2-1|TRBV5-4
CASSLGGGATYNEQFF
TGTGCCAGCAGCTTGGGGGGCGGGGCTACCTACAATGAGCAGTTCTTC
>NA|few|TRBJ1-1|TRBV20-1
CSAGDNEAFF
TGCAGTGCTGGGGACAATGAAGCTTTCTTT
>TRBD1|many|TRBJ1-1|TRBV12-3/TRBV12-4
CASSSGQGITEAFF
TGTGCCAGCAGTTCCGGACAGGGTATCACTGAAGCTTTCTTT
>NA|NA|TRBJ1-5|TRBV27
CASSSSTAQPQHF
TGTGCCAGCAGTTCGTCGACCGCGCAGCCACAGCATTTT
>NA|few|TRBJ2-3|TRBV7-9
CASSRPLGSTDTQYF
TGTGCCAGCAGCCGGCCCCTTGGCAGCACAGATACGCAGTATTTT
>TRBD1|many|TRBJ2-3|TRBV7-2
CASSLGRGQGRTDTQYF
TGTGCCAGCAGCTTAGGGAGGGGACAGGGCCGCACAGATACGCAGTATTTT
>NA|NA|TRBJ1-1|TRBV6-5
CASSYSPSRRNTEAFF
TGTGCCAGCAGTTACTCTCCATCACGAAGGAACACTGAAGCTTTCTTT
>NA|NA|TRBJ2-2|TRBV12-3/TRBV12-4
CASSFWELAGELFF
TGTGCCAGCAGTTTCTGGGAGTTGGCCGGGGAGCTGTTTTTT
>NA|few|TRBJ2-2|TRBV7-9
CASSFGVGGELFF
TGTGCCAGCAGCTTTGGTGTCGGCGGGGAGCTGTTTTTT
>TRBD2|NA|TRBJ2-1|TRBV4-3
CASSQASGATIGGNEQFF
TGCGCCAGCAGCCAAGCTAGCGGGGCCACAATAGGGGGGAATGAGCAGTTCTTC
>NA|NA|TRBJ1-1|TRBV6-5
CASSYSTGRTEAFF
TGTGCCAGCAGTTACTCGACCGGTCGGACTGAAGCTTTCTTT
>NA|few|TRBJ1-6|TRBV2
CASVDNYNSPLHF
TGTGCCAGCGTTGACAACTATAATTCACCCCTCCACTTT
>NA|NA|TRBJ1-1|TRBV12-3/TRBV12-4
CASSQHTEAFF
TGTGCCAGCAGTCAACACACTGAAGCTTTCTTT
>TRBD1|NA|TRBJ2-7|TRBV18
CASSPQGQASYEQYF
TGTGCCAGCTCACCTCAGGGACAGGCCTCCTACGAGCAGTACTTC
>NA|NA|TRBJ2-7|TRBV6-4
CASSPRGASEQYF
TGTGCCAGCAGTCCCCGGGGCGCCTCCGAGCAGTACTTC
>TRBD1|many|TRBJ1-2|TRBV12-3/TRBV12-4
CASTPRAGGYGYTF
TGTGCCAGCACCCCCCGGGCAGGGGGCTATGGCTACACCTTC
>NA|NA|TRBJ1-2|TRBV5-1
CASSRARGGSGYTF
TGCGCCAGCAGCAGGGCGAGGGGGGGCAGTGGCTACACCTTC
>TRBD1|NA|TRBJ2-1|TRBV19
CASRQTGSIYNEQFF
TGTGCCAGTAGGCAGACAGGGTCGATCTACAATGAGCAGTTCTTC
>NA|many|TRBJ2-5|TRBV2
CASRETRGTQYF
TGTGCCAGCCGAGAGACCCGTGGGACCCAGTACTTC
>TRBD1|NA|TRBJ2-7|TRBV6-5
CASSPTGDEQYF
TGTGCCAGCAGTCCCACAGGGGACGAGCAGTACTTC
>NA|NA|TRBJ1-1|TRBV7-2
CASVRGNTEAFF
TGTGCCAGCGTCAGGGGGAACACTGAAGCTTTCTTT
>NA|NA|TRBJ1-4|TRBV5-1
CASSLGVDPGANEKLFF
TGCGCCAGCAGCTTGGGAGTCGACCCCGGGGCTAATGAAAAACTGTTTTTT
>TRBD1|NA|TRBJ2-1|TRBV7-9
CASSSRQGIKFF
TGTGCCAGCAGCTCTAGACAGGGGATTAAGTTCTTC
>NA|NA|TRBJ2-7|TRBV6-6
CASSYRTERGDEQYF
TGTGCCAGCAGTTACCGGACGGAAAGAGGTGACGAGCAGTACTTC
>NA|many|TRBJ2-3|TRBV7-2
CASSPGLNFQADTQYF
TGTGCCAGCAGCCCGGGCCTTAACTTTCAGGCAGATACGCAGTATTTT
>TRBD2|many|TRBJ2-5|TRBV5-1
CASSSSGAETQYF
TGCGCCAGCAGCTCTAGCGGGGCGGAGACCCAGTACTTC
>NA|NA|TRBJ2-2|TRBV24-1
CAAGTPNTGELFF
TGTGCCGCGGGCACTCCGAACACCGGGGAGCTGTTTTTT
>TRBD1|few|TRBJ2-3|TRBV5-1
CASRPGTGATQTQYF
TGCGCCAGCAGGCCCGGGACAGGGGCAACGCAGACGCAGTATTTT
>NA|NA|TRBJ1-1|TRBV20-1
CSASGGDYTEAFF
TGCAGTGCTAGTGGTGGGGACTACACTGAAGCTTTCTTT
>NA|few|TRBJ2-3|TRBV5-1
CASSTSGASTDTQYF
TGCGCCAGCAGTACGAGCGGAGCTAGCACAGATACGCAGTATTTT
>TRBD1|NA|TRBJ1-5|TRBV12-5
CASGLVRDSSYSNQPQHF
TGTGCTAGTGGTTTGGTACGGGACAGTAGTTATAGCAATCAGCCCCAGCATTTT
>TRBD1|few|TRBJ1-6|TRBV3-1
CASSQDTPLPGGGLHF
TGTGCCAGCAGCCAAGATACTCCCCTCCCAGGGGGAGGGCTCCACTTT
>NA|few|TRBJ2-7|TRBV9
CASSGRDSSYEQYF
TGTGCCAGCAGCGGGAGGGACAGCTCCTACGAGCAGTACTTC
>NA|few|TRBJ1-1|TRBV6-5
CASSYRGWTEAFF
TGTGCCAGCAGTTATAGGGGATGGACTGAAGCTTTCTTT
>NA|NA|TRBJ2-1|TRBV12-2
CASRLGLAGGNEQFF
TGTGCAAGTCGCTTAGGACTAGCGGGGGGCAATGAGCAGTTCTTC
>NA|few|TRBJ2-6|TRBV6-5
CASSYFGGFAGANVLTF
TGTGCCAGCAGTTACTTTGGGGGGTTTGCTGGGGCCAACGTCCTGACTTTC
>TRBD2|NA|TRBJ2-7|TRBV12-3/TRBV12-4
CASSLLSSGGRVHEQYF
TGTGCCAGCAGTTTATTGTCTAGCGGGGGAAGAGTCCACGAGCAGTACTTC
>NA|NA|TRBJ2-7|TRBV15
CATSRERARYEQYF
TGTGCCACCAGCAGAGAACGGGCCCGCTACGAGCAGTACTTC
>NA|many|TRBJ2-2|TRBV12-3/TRBV12-4
CASKPGQNSGELFF
TGTGCCAGCAAACCGGGACAAAACTCCGGGGAGCTGTTTTTT
>NA|NA|TRBJ1-2|TRBV6-1
CASSGRTSFYGYTF
TGTGCCAGCAGTGGACGGACGTCATTCTATGGCTACACCTTC
>NA|NA|TRBJ1-3|TRBV6-5
CASSTDSGNTIYF
TGTGCCAGCAGTACCGACTCTGGAAACACCATATATTTT
>NA|many|TRBJ2-7|TRBV7-9
CASSAGTFDDEQYF
TGTGCCAGCAGCGCCGGGACGTTCGACGACGAGCAGTACTTC
>NA|NA|TRBJ2-2|TRBV18
CASSSNQGSTGELFF
TGTGCCAGCTCAAGTAACCAGGGGTCCACCGGGGAGCTGTTTTTT
>NA|once|TRBJ1-5|TRBV20-1
CSARNARLGDQHQHF
TGCAGTGCTAGGAACGCCAGGCTGGGGGACCAGCACCAGCATTTT
>NA|NA|TRBJ2-5|TRBV11-2
CASRVWETQYF
TGTGCCAGCAGAGTGTGGGAGACCCAGTACTTC
>NA|few|TRBJ2-3|TRBV5-4
CASSHPATDTQYF
TGTGCCAGCAGCCACCCGGCTACAGATACGCAGTATTTT